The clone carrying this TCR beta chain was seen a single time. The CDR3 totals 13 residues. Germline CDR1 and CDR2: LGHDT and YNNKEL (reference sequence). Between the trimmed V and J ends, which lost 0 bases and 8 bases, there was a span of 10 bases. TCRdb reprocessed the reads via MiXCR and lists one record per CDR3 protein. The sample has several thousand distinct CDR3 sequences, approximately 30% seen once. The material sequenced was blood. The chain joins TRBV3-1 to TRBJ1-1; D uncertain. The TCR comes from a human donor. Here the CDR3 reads CASSQDRALEAFF. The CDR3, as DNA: TGTGCCAGCAGCCAAGATAGGGCACTAGAAGCTTTCTTT.